This TCR beta chain was obtained from a study of spatial heterogeneity in lung cancer (dated by TCRdb to the late 2010s). For the wider study: Beta-chain transcripts were consistently detected in greater numbers than alpha-chain transcripts, which likely reflects a higher abundance of beta-chain transcripts. TCR repertoire features were related to nonsynonymous mutation counts determined by whole-exome sequencing of tumor tissue. The study quantitatively compared TCR alpha and beta repertoires across multiple tumor regions, matched nontumor lung and blood in non-small cell lung cancer. In the raw uncorrected reads, each unique combination of TCR and UMI appeared on average more than ten times. Both alpha and beta chains were TCR-sequenced in samples taken at surgery, namely 220 tumor regions, 62 to 70 matched nontumor lung samples and roughly 56 PBMC samples. In tumor regions, TCR transcript counts showed a strong correlation with a T cell transcriptional module score derived from matched bulk RNA-seq.

Taken with the paper, the label for time point translates to: sample taken at primary tumor resection. Donors were about 70 patients with early-stage, untreated non-small cell lung cancer from the lung TRACERx cohort. Without any cell sorting, TCR sequencing was performed on whole RNA extracted either from tumor and nontumor lung tissue or from cryopreserved PBMC samples. Only patients with enough RNA available from two or more tumor regions were chosen for TCR sequencing. Tumor and adjacent nontumor lung specimens were reviewed by a lung pathologist before selection. Libraries were made using 5' RACE. Sequencing used a NextSeq 500. In the TCR library protocol, a unique molecular identifier was attached to each TCR cDNA molecule so that PCR and sequencing errors could be corrected. As for how the authors treated the data: TCR identification, UMI-based error correction and CDR3 extraction were all carried out with Decombinator tools. TCRs above a frequency of 2 per 1,000, corresponding to the top 1% of the tumor frequency distribution, were defined as expanded. Expanded tumor TCRs statistically deemed absent (corrected P<0.05) from at least one tumor region were classed as regional, and all other expanded tumor TCRs were classed as ubiquitous. Rényi diversity was computed with the R vegan package after subsampling each repertoire 100 times to 5,000 TCRs. CDR3 similarity networks were constructed using string-kernel similarity of amino acid triplets, with links drawn between CDR3s whose pairwise similarity was above 0.82. TCRdb took the public reads, trimmed them with fastp at Q25, ran MiXCR for clone calling and kept in-frame beta chains. One record per CDR3 amino acid sequence lists the most common genes and DNA. TCRdb, not the original authors, processed these V and J calls. This sample comprises a few thousand distinct CDR3 sequences, about 6% of them detected only once. The ten largest clones add up to 8.5% to 9.5% of the sample.

Results the study describes overall, beyond this receptor: A correlation was observed between the number of expanded intratumoral alpha and beta TCRs and the tumor nonsynonymous mutation count. TCR-seq coverage of tumor T cells was estimated to be only roughly 7.3% for alpha chains and around 13% for beta chains. Additional single-cell paired TCR alpha and beta sequencing was considered necessary to confirm, at a functional level, the hypothesis that regional TCRs recognize regional mutations. Counts of ubiquitous and regional expanded TCRs correlated with counts of ubiquitous and regional nonsynonymous mutations, respectively.

There are many counts of this clonotype. It lacks a known antigen. Nothing much larger sits one base from this clone, and base qualities are not available. Material: lung tumor tissue, obtained at surgery. The TCR originated in a male donor with early-stage non-small cell lung cancer.

The CDR3 region reads CASSLASPTDTQYF. The sequenced DNA: TGTGCCAGCAGCTTGGCATCCCCTACAGATACGCAGTATTTT. The chain links TRBV11-1 with TRBJ2-3, with the D gene call left open. The CDR3, cysteine through phenylalanine, is 14 amino acids long. Of the read, only the CDR3 DNA is kept; its 42 bases are in frame from base 1. Trimming costs V 3 bases and J 3 bases, and their ends lie 10 bases apart. The germline V gene (reference sequence) provides CDR1 SGHAT and CDR2 FQDESV.